The 17 T cell receptor beta chains given below trace back to one sample, sequenced in a study of identical twins. TCRdb analysed the 5' RACE reads with MiXCR anew, one entry per CDR3 protein. The sample lists 690,000 or so distinct CDR3 sequences, 5.5% to 7.5% occurring once. Sequencing used naive T cells sorted from blood. The receptor source for this set is a man aged 18 to 30 in good health.

This clonotype was seen more than once but under ten times. Here the CDR3 reads CASSYSSGQLETTQYF. The CDR3 bases are TGTGCCAGCAGTTACTCGAGCGGGCAATTAGAGACGACCCAGTACTTC. V usage is TRBV6-2 or TRBV6-3 and J usage is TRBJ2-5; D is perhaps TRBD2 (6 bases). This CDR3 has 16 amino acids. Germline loops: CDR1 MNHEY, CDR2 SVGEGT. V lost 0 bases and J lost 7, with 18 bases in between.

At least ten counts were recorded for this clonotype. CDR3 protein: CASSFTGTSEKLFF. CDR3 nucleotides: TGTGCCAGCAGTTTCACCGGGACGTCGGAAAAACTGTTTTTT. The chain recombines TRBV12-3 or TRBV12-4 with TRBJ1-4; perhaps TRBD1 as D (5 bases). The length of the CDR3 is 14 residues. Trimming pared 3 bases from V and 8 bases from J, leaving 13 bases between.

The chain has TRBV20-1 and TRBJ2-1; 11 bases match TRBD2. V lost 2 bases, J lost 5 bases, and 8 bases stayed unmatched. Germline V gene lookup returns CDR1 DFQATT and CDR2 SNEGSKA (reference sequence). The CDR3 extends over 16 amino acids. The chain's CDR3 is CSARPTLAGGNNEQFF. Written as DNA, the CDR3 is TGCAGTGCTAGACCCACCCTAGCGGGAGGTAACAATGAGCAGTTCTTC.

This clonotype was counted between two and nine times. The V call is TRBV15, the J call TRBJ2-1; D perhaps matches TRBD2 (6 bases). The CDR3 length is 15 residues. Trimming took off 1 base at V and 7 bases at J, with 14 bases between the two ends. In germline, CDR1 is LNHNV, CDR2 YYDKDF (reference sequence). CDR3 nucleotides: TGTGCCACCAGCAGAGGAGGGACTGCCGATAATGAGCAGTTCTTC. Protein: CATSRGGTADNEQFF. Variable domain in full (rest from reference TRBV15 and TRBJ2-1): DAMVIQNPRYQVTQFGKPVTLSCSQTLNHNVMYWYQQKSSQAPKLLFHYYDKDFNNEADTPDNFQSRRPNTSFCFLDIRSPGLGDTAMYLCATSRGGTADNEQFFGPGTRLTVL.

The V call is TRBV3-1, the J call TRBJ2-5; D possibly corresponds to TRBD1 (6 bases). The CDR3 contains 15 residues. From germline, CDR1 is LGHDT and CDR2 YNNKEL (reference sequence). V was clipped by 1 base and J by 5 bases, with 14 bases between them. CDR3 protein: CASSQGTAGRETQYF. DNA of the CDR3: TGTGCCAGCAGCCAAGGGACAGCAGGCAGGGAGACCCAGTACTTC.

This clonotype turned up a few times. V usage is TRBV4-2 and J usage is TRBJ2-2; either TRBD1 or TRBD2 may supply D (5 bases each). V gave up 1 base and J gave up 8 bases, with 14 bases separating them. CDR3 length: 15 residues. Germline V gene data show CDR1 as LGHNA and CDR2 as YNFKEQ. The DNA for the CDR3 is TGTGCCAGCAGCCAAGTTCATACGGGACGAGGGGAGCTGTTTTTT. Translation gives CASSQVHTGRGELFF.

This clonotype was seen at least ten times. This chain links TRBV29-1 with TRBJ2-2, with TRBD1 identical over 9 bases. Germline-derived CDR1 and CDR2 are SQVTM and ANQGSEA. This CDR3 region has 16 residues. V dropped 6 bases and J dropped 4; count of bases not matched to a gene: 12. CDR3 sequence reads: CSVALSGQGFTGELFF. CDR3 DNA sequence: TGCAGCGTGGCACTTTCGGGACAGGGATTCACCGGGGAGCTGTTTTTT.

Ten or more counts support this clonotype. J is TRBJ1-2 and V is TRBV10-3, with 7 bases identical to TRBD1. The V gene end was trimmed by 0 bases and the J gene end by 8 bases; junction bases not matched to a gene: 6. CDR1 is ENHRY, CDR2 SYGVKD, per germline. There are 14 residues in the CDR3. The CDR3 protein is CAISESKTGSGYTF. The CDR3 bases are TGTGCCATCAGTGAGTCCAAGACAGGGAGCGGCTACACCTTC.

The table lists this clonotype with many counts. The gene calls are TRBV6-5 and TRBJ2-7, with TRBD1 matching over 8 bases. The CDR3 has 15 amino acids. V lost 2 bases and J lost 3; bases outside the gene matches: 6. Germline assignment: CDR1 MNHEY and CDR2 SVGAGI. This CDR3 is CASSYALRGRYEQYF. CDR3 DNA: TGTGCCAGCAGTTACGCACTCAGGGGGCGCTACGAGCAGTACTTC.

This clonotype was seen a few times. The chain joins TRBV20-1 to TRBJ2-3; D is undetermined. Germline CDR1 and CDR2: DFQATT and SNEGSKA (reference sequence). This CDR3 is 13 amino acids long. V shed 4 bases and J shed 1 base, with 9 bases lying between them. Here the CDR3 DNA reads TGCAGTGCTAAATTCCCCCGCACAGATACGCAGTATTTT. Translation: CSAKFPRTDTQYF.

Many counts were recorded for this clonotype. The chain uses TRBV7-9 and TRBJ2-1; D uncertain. The CDR3 has 16 residues. Trimming cost V 3 bases and J 1 base, with 13 bases left between them. Germline V CDR1 and CDR2: SEHNR, FQNEAQ (reference sequence). The CDR3 region is CASSFPPRASYNEQFF. In DNA form, the CDR3 reads TGTGCCAGCAGCTTTCCCCCGCGTGCGTCCTACAATGAGCAGTTCTTC.

At least ten counts were recorded for this clonotype. This sequence joins TRBV25-1 and TRBJ2-1; tentative D call: TRBD1 (5 bases). This CDR3 contains 14 residues. From germline, CDR1 is MGHDK and CDR2 SYGVNS. Trimming pared 9 bases from V and 0 bases from J, leaving 12 bases between. CDR3 loop: CARETDRSYNEQFF. In DNA form, the CDR3 reads TGTGCCAGAGAGACAGATCGCTCCTACAATGAGCAGTTCTTC.

This clonotype showed up many times. This chain joins TRBV6-6 and TRBJ2-2; D remains unclear. The CDR3 is 11 residues long. Germline V lookup: CDR1 MNHNY, CDR2 SVGAGI (reference sequence). Trimming cost V 3 bases and J 9 bases, with 5 bases left between them. CDR3 nucleotide sequence: TGTGCCAGCAGTTATGATTGGGAGCTGTTTTTT. Its protein is CASSYDWELFF.

The V gene is TRBV13, the J gene TRBJ2-1, with TRBD2 matching 12 bases. This CDR3 contains 15 residues. V gave up 5 bases and J gave up 7 bases; unmatched junction bases: 6. Germline CDR1 is PRHDT and CDR2 is FYEKMQ (reference sequence). This CDR3 reads CASSPWTSGANEQFF. The CDR3 DNA sequence: TGTGCCAGCAGCCCCTGGACTAGCGGGGCGAATGAGCAGTTCTTC.

This clonotype was recorded at least ten times. The chain couples TRBV5-1 to TRBJ2-1, with 7 bases aligning to TRBD2. The CDR3 is 14 amino acids. Germline values: CDR1 SGHRS, CDR2 YFSETQ. With 5 bases clipped from V and 4 bases from J, the junction kept 6 bases outside the gene matches. This CDR3 is CASSTSGVYNEQFF. In DNA, the CDR3 is TGCGCCAGCAGTACAAGCGGGGTTTACAATGAGCAGTTCTTC.

This clonotype was recorded at least ten times. V is TRBV29-1 and J is TRBJ2-7; D unresolved. CDR1 is SQVTM, CDR2 ANQGSEA, per germline. CDR3 length equals 12 residues. Deletions cut 4 bases from V and 2 bases from J, with 9 bases between. The CDR3 DNA reads as TGCAGCGTTGTGCTGGGTACCTACGAGCAGTACTTC. Translating gives CSVVLGTYEQYF.

The V and J genes are TRBV13 and TRBJ2-7, with D unresolved. This CDR3 is 12 amino acids long. V was pared by 5 bases and J by 11 bases, with 16 bases between. In germline, CDR1 is PRHDT, CDR2 FYEKMQ (reference sequence). CDR3 sequence: CASSGEDANEYV. The DNA for the CDR3 is TGTGCCAGCAGCGGCGAGGACGCGAATGAGTACGTC.